This entry is about one TCR beta chain. Its specificity is not known. The entry originates in a study of blood T cells in healthy people across ages. Broader study findings: Unsorted PBMC material precluded a definitive naive versus antigen-experienced comparison.

The length of the CDR3 is 16 residues. Germline-derived CDR1 and CDR2 are DFQATT and SNEGSKA (reference sequence). Between the trimmed V and J ends, which lost 0 bases and 1 base, there was a span of 14 bases. It was with a sample-barcoded 5' primer and a J-beta primer mix that a second PCR of roughly 6 to 11 cycles was run. TCRdb analysed the 5' RACE reads with MiXCR anew, one entry per CDR3 protein. The table lists 650,000 to 700,000 distinct CDR3 sequences, roughly 30% of them singletons, with 15% in the top ten. This TCR derives from a woman aged 80 or over in good health. The sequenced material came from blood. The V gene is TRBV20-1, the J gene TRBJ2-3; D assignment may be TRBD1 or TRBD2 (5 bases each). CDR3: CSARDFSGTGTDTQYF. The DNA for the CDR3 is TGCAGTGCTAGAGATTTTTCAGGGACGGGCACAGATACGCAGTATTTT.